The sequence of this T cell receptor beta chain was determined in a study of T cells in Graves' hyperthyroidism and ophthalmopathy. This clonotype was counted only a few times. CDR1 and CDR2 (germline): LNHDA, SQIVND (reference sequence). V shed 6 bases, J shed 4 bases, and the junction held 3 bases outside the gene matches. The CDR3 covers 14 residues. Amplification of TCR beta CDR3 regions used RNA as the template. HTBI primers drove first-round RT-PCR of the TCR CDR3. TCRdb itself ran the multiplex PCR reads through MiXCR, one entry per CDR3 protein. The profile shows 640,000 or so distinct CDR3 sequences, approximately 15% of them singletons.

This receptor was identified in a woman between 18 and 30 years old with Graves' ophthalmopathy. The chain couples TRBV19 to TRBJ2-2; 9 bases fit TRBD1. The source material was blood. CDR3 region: CASRQGAITGELFF. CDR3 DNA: TGTGCCAGTAGACAGGGGGCGATCACCGGGGAGCTGTTTTTT.